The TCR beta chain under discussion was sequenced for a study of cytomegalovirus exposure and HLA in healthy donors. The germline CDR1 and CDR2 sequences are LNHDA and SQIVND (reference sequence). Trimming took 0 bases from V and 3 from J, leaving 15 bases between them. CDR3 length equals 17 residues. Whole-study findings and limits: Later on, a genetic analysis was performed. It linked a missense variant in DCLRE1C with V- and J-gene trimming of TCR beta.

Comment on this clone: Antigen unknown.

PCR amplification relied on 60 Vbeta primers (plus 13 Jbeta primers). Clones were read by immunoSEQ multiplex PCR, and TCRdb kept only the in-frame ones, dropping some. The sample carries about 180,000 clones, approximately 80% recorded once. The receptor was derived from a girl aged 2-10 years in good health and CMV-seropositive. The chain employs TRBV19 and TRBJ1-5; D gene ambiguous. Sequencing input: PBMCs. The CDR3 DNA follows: TGTGCCAGTAGTATAGATTCGATACAGAGAGCCAATCAGCCCCAGCATTTT. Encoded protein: CASSIDSIQRANQPQHF.